This is a list of T cell receptor beta chains from one sample in a study of blood T cell repertoires in COVID-19. Profiling relied on immunoSEQ multiplex PCR, and the TCRdb table lists in-frame clones only, not all of them. The data hold 180,000 or so clones, with around 87% observed a single time. Material: peripheral blood. Receptors were obtained from a woman aged 30 to 39 with active or convalescent COVID-19. The CDR3 runs from the conserved cysteine through the conserved F or W. A D gene is named only where the DNA matches it firmly. Rows give clone size only sometimes, using once, few, many, or a class for an expanded clone.

clone_size j_call v_call d_call cdr3_nt cdr3_aa
. TRBJ2-5 TRBV5-1 . TGCGCCAGCAGCTTGCTCGGCCTGCATGCGAGGGAGACCCAGTACTTC CASSLLGLHARETQYF
. TRBJ2-1 TRBV10-3 . TGTGCCATCAGTGAGTCGGAAGCGACGGGGTTAGAGCAGTTCTTC CAISESEATGLEQFF
. TRBJ2-5 TRBV5-1 . TGCGCCAGCAGCTTGGGGCAGGATGAGGGGACCCAGTACTTC CASSLGQDEGTQYF
. TRBJ2-3 TRBV7-2 TRBD2 TGTGCCAGCAGCTTGGATGGGACTAGCGGGCTAGATACGCAGTATTTT CASSLDGTSGLDTQYF
once TRBJ2-7 TRBV6-5 TRBD2 TGTGCCAGCAGTTACTCGATAGCGGGGCTCTACGAGCAGTACTTC CASSYSIAGLYEQYF
. TRBJ2-5 TRBV5-1 TRBD1 TGCGCCAGCAGCTTGGAGACAGGGGGGGCACAAGAGACCCAGTACTTC CASSLETGGAQETQYF
. TRBJ2-1 TRBV3-1/TRBV3-2 . TGTGCCAGCAGCCAAAACTACTACAATGAGCAGTTCTTC CASSQNYYNEQFF
. TRBJ2-7 TRBV4-1 TRBD2 TGCGCCAGCAGCCAAATGGCGGGGGAGACCTACGAGCAGTACTTC CASSQMAGETYEQYF
. TRBJ1-5 TRBV10-2 TRBD1 TGCGCCAGCAGGGGACAGGGGGGCAATCAGCCCCAGCATTTT CASRGQGGNQPQHF
few TRBJ2-1 TRBV5-1 TRBD2 TGCGCCAGCAGCTGGGGGGTACTAGCGGGAGGGCCTGTCAATGAGCAGTTCTTC CASSWGVLAGGPVNEQFF
. TRBJ1-2 TRBV6-4 . TGTGCCAGCAGTGACTCCGGACAGACCTATGGCTACACCTTC CASSDSGQTYGYTF
. TRBJ2-1 TRBV6-4 TRBD2 TGTGCCAGCAGTCGACTAGCGGGGTACAATGAGCAGTTCTTC CASSRLAGYNEQFF
once TRBJ1-4 TRBV7-9 . TGTGCCAGCAGCTTCTCGGAGGGCGAAAAACTGTTTTTT CASSFSEGEKLFF
. TRBJ2-1 TRBV5-1 TRBD2 TGCGCCAGCAGCTGGAGGACTAGCGGGAATGAGCAGTTCTTC CASSWRTSGNEQFF
. TRBJ1-5 TRBV11-2 . TGTGCCAGCAGCTTAGATACAGGAGGCAATCAGCCCCAGCATTTT CASSLDTGGNQPQHF
. TRBJ1-4 TRBV7-2 . TGTGCCAGCAGCCCGAACAGGGTGAAGTGGGCTAATGAAAAACTGTTTTTT CASSPNRVKWANEKLFF
once TRBJ2-3 TRBV3-1/TRBV3-2 TRBD1 TGTGCCAGCAGCCAAGAGAGGGGGCATGTAGATACGCAGTATTTT CASSQERGHVDTQYF
. TRBJ2-1 TRBV10-1 . TGCGCCAGCAGTACCCCGGACAGACCCAATGAGCAGTTCTTC CASSTPDRPNEQFF
. TRBJ2-5 TRBV2 . TGTGCCAGCAAACCCCAGTGGGAGACCCAGTACTTC CASKPQWETQYF
. TRBJ1-1 TRBV28 . TGTGCCAGCAGTTTGGGAGGTCATCCAGAAGCTTTCTTT CASSLGGHPEAFF
. TRBJ2-2 TRBV5-1 TRBD1 TGCGCCAGCAGCTCGGGACAGGGTTGGACCGGGGAGCTGTTTTTT CASSSGQGWTGELFF
. TRBJ2-7 TRBV6-5 TRBD1 TGTGCCAGCAGTTATAAACGACCGGGACAGGGGTACGAGCAGTACTTC CASSYKRPGQGYEQYF
. TRBJ2-1 TRBV11-3 . TGTGCCAGCAGCTCCATTCGGAATGAGCAGTTCTTC CASSSIRNEQFF
once TRBJ1-1 TRBV24-1 . TGTGCCACCAGTGATTTGCATACCCAGGCGGCTTTCTTT CATSDLHTQAAFF
once TRBJ1-4 TRBV25-1 . TGTGCCAGCAGTAACCGGGGAGCAACTAATGAAAAACTGTTTTTT CASSNRGATNEKLFF
. TRBJ2-3 TRBV7-2 TRBD2 TGTGCCAGCAGCTCTACTAGCGGGGGCACAGATACGCAGTATTTT CASSSTSGGTDTQYF
. TRBJ2-1 TRBV27 TRBD2 TGTGCCAGCAGTCCGACTAGCGGAAATTACAATGAGCAGTTCTTC CASSPTSGNYNEQFF
. TRBJ2-7 TRBV15 TRBD1 TGTGCCACCAGCAGAGGGGGGGACAGGTCCTACGAGCAGTACTTC CATSRGGDRSYEQYF